These 30 T cell receptor beta chains came from one sample sequenced in a study of PD-1 blockade in classical Hodgkin lymphoma. Brentuximab vedotin exposure varied, and every patient relapsed after autologous stem cell transplantation. TCRdb's copy holds only in-frame clones and misses some; the assay was immunoSEQ multiplex PCR. The sample records 100,000 or so clones, roughly 89% being singletons. The sequences come from peripheral blood mononuclear cells (PBMCs), collected before the second cycle of nivolumab. The receptors derive from a human donor with classical Hodgkin lymphoma.

The rearrangement joins TRBV5-1 to TRBJ1-1; D unclear. CDR3 length: 13 amino acids. With 4 bases removed from V and 1 base from J, the gap between germline ends came to 8 bases. From germline, CDR1 is SGHRS and CDR2 YFSETQ. The CDR3 DNA follows: TGCGCCAGCAGCCGGGGTGGGAACACTGAAGCTTTCTTT. Amino acid sequence: CASSRGGNTEAFF.

This sequence joins TRBV7-2 and TRBJ1-1, with D unclear. The CDR3 runs 14 residues. The V gene lost 3 bases and the J gene lost 0 bases, with 8 bases spanning the gap. Germline V gene data show CDR1 as SGHTA and CDR2 as FQGNSA. DNA of the CDR3: TGTGCCAGCAGCTTGACGGGGATGAACACTGAAGCTTTCTTT. Amino acids: CASSLTGMNTEAFF. Together with reference TRBV7-2 and TRBJ1-1, the CDR3 gives the full variable domain: GAGVSQSPSNKVTEKGKDVELRCDPISGHTALYWYRQSLGQGLEFLIYFQGNSAPDKSGLPSDRFSAERTGGSVSTLTIQRTQQEDSAVYLCASSLTGMNTEAFFGQGTRLTVV.

The chain combines TRBV7-9 with TRBJ1-3; 10 bases are shared with TRBD1. The CDR3 loop spans 15 amino acids. With 1 base clipped from V and 6 bases from J, the junction kept 3 bases outside the gene matches. CDR1 is SEHNR and CDR2 is FQNEAQ in the germline V gene (reference sequence). The CDR3 loop is CASSLGDRGPNTIYF. CDR3 in DNA: TGTGCCAGCAGCTTAGGGGACAGGGGACCAAACACCATATATTTT.

The chain links TRBV28 to TRBJ2-7; no reliable D call. Germline CDR1 is MDHEN and CDR2 is SYDVKM. The CDR3 extends over 13 amino acids. Trimming shortened V by 7 bases and J by 2 bases, and 12 bases separated the two germline ends. CDR3 coding DNA: TGTGCCAGCACCGAGACACCTACCTACGAGCAGTACTTC. Encoded protein: CASTETPTYEQYF.

The gene calls are TRBV7-8 and TRBJ1-5; D uncertain. The CDR3 covers 17 residues. Germline V gene sequence: CDR1 SGHVS, CDR2 FQNEAQ. V was pared by 2 bases and J by 2 bases, with 16 bases between. The CDR3 protein is CASSLSRNGMGNQPQHF. CDR3 bases: TGTGCCAGCAGCTTATCCCGGAACGGGATGGGCAATCAGCCCCAGCATTTT.

The chain combines TRBV10-3 with TRBJ2-3, with D unresolved. Trimming stripped 7 bases from V and 2 bases from J, with 7 bases between. From germline, CDR1 is ENHRY and CDR2 SYGVKD. This CDR3 is built from 12 residues. CDR3: CAIIGVTDTQYF. CDR3 DNA: TGTGCCATCATTGGAGTCACAGATACGCAGTATTTT.

The chain uses TRBV11-2 and TRBJ1-1; maybe TRBD1 (6 bases). Between the trimmed V and J ends, which lost 6 bases and 5 bases, there was a span of 19 bases. The germline V gene encodes CDR1 SGHAT and CDR2 FQNNGV. The CDR3 spans 15 residues. The CDR3 bases are TGTGCCAGCAGACCAGTCGGGGGGCGCGCAACTGAAGCTTTCTTT. Protein: CASRPVGGRATEAFF.

The rearrangement uses TRBV4-2 and TRBJ2-5; either TRBD1 or TRBD2 may supply D (6 bases each). Trimming pared 1 base from V and 1 base from J, leaving 13 bases between. Germline lookup yields CDR1 LGHNA and CDR2 YNFKEQ. The CDR3 spans 16 residues. CDR3 region: CASSQGGSGAQETQYF. CDR3 coding DNA: TGTGCCAGCAGCCAAGGAGGATCGGGGGCCCAAGAGACCCAGTACTTC.

The chain carries TRBV28 and TRBJ1-2; the match to TRBD1 covers 10 bases. Trimming removed 6 bases from V and 8 bases from J; junction bases left unmatched: 12. The CDR3 is made up of 15 amino acids. Germline V CDR1 and CDR2: MDHEN, SYDVKM. CDR3 residues: CASRTGTGAAWGYTF. The CDR3 DNA sequence: TGTGCCAGCAGAACAGGGACAGGGGCCGCTTGGGGCTACACCTTC.

V usage is TRBV7-2 and J usage is TRBJ2-3; perhaps TRBD1 as D (5 bases). CDR1 is SGHTA and CDR2 is FQGNSA in the germline V gene. The germline V and J ends were trimmed by 1 base and 4 bases, with 12 bases remaining between them. This CDR3 spans 15 amino acids. The CDR3 reads CASSLGGFISDTQYF. DNA of the CDR3: TGTGCCAGCAGCTTAGGGGGCTTCATATCAGATACGCAGTATTTT.

This chain links TRBV19 with TRBJ2-5; TRBD2 might be the D (6 bases). The CDR3 loop spans 13 amino acids. CDR1 is LNHDA, CDR2 SQIVND, per germline (reference sequence). V was cut by 5 bases and J by 5 bases, with 12 bases left in between. The CDR3 nucleotides are TGTGCCAGTAGTTGGAGGGAAGGGGAGACCCAGTACTTC. Protein: CASSWREGETQYF.

The chain is built from TRBV6-5 and TRBJ1-4, with a tentative D call TRBD1 (6 bases). The V gene's germline CDR1 is MNHEY and CDR2 SVGAGI. Trimming pared 5 bases from V and 8 bases from J, leaving 18 bases between. There are 15 residues in the CDR3. The CDR3 spells CASSIADSQGEKLFF. The CDR3 DNA reads TGTGCCAGCAGTATCGCGGACAGTCAAGGGGAAAAACTGTTTTTT.

This clone was observed a few times. The chain has TRBV12-5 and TRBJ2-5, with 16 positions matching TRBD2. CDR3 length equals 15 residues. V was pared by 8 bases and J by 2 bases, with 2 bases of the junction left unmatched. The germline gives CDR1 LGHNT, CDR2 FRNRAP. The CDR3 spells CASQGLAGGQETQYF. For the CDR3, the DNA is TGTGCTAGTCAGGGACTAGCGGGGGGGCAAGAGACCCAGTACTTC. Based on the CDR3 plus reference TRBV12-5 and TRBJ2-5, the full variable domain is DARVTQTPRHKVTEMGQEVTMRCQPILGHNTVFWYRQTMMQGLELLAYFRNRAPLDDSGMPKDRFSAEMPDATLATLKIQPSEPRDSAVYFCASQGLAGGQETQYFGPGTRLLVL.

The rearrangement links TRBV9 to TRBJ2-1; 9 bases map to TRBD1. CDR1 and CDR2 (germline): SGDLS, YYNGEE. The ends lost 3 bases at V and 4 bases at J; junction bases unmatched: 5. The CDR3 spans 15 residues. For the CDR3, the DNA is TGTGCCAGCAGCGAGGGACAGGGACTTTACAATGAGCAGTTCTTC. Protein: CASSEGQGLYNEQFF.

This chain joins TRBV5-1 and TRBJ1-1; D not resolved. Per the germline V gene, CDR1 is SGHRS and CDR2 is YFSETQ. This CDR3 contains 13 residues. Trimming cost V 5 bases and J 0 bases, with 8 bases left between them. This chain's CDR3 is CASRVGLNTEAFF. The DNA for the CDR3 is TGCGCCAGCAGAGTAGGTCTGAACACTGAAGCTTTCTTT.

J is TRBJ2-7 and V is TRBV4-2; D is unclear. Trimming took 0 bases from V and 2 from J, leaving 5 bases between them. The CDR3 length is 13 residues. The germline gives CDR1 LGHNA, CDR2 YNFKEQ. The CDR3, as DNA: TGTGCCAGCAGCCAAGAAGTAACCTACGAGCAGTACTTC. It is translated as CASSQEVTYEQYF.

This clone occurred once. This chain uses TRBV6-5 with TRBJ1-6; the match to TRBD1 covers 10 bases. Germline trimming cut 4 bases from V and 3 bases from J; bases unmatched to any gene: 3. Germline V CDR1 and CDR2: MNHEY, SVGAGI. This CDR3 is built from 16 residues. The CDR3 DNA follows: TGTGCCAGCAGTTCCGGGACAGGGGTCTATAATTCACCCCTCCACTTT. Protein product: CASSSGTGVYNSPLHF.

Turning to this clone: One junction end disagrees with the germline gene, perhaps due to a read error. V gene TRBV5-6 combines with J gene TRBJ2-1, with 10 bases identical to TRBD1. CDR3 length: 13 residues. Germline CDR1 is SGHDT and CDR2 is YYEEEE. Written as DNA, the CDR3 is TGTGCCAGCAGCCTAGGGACAGGGGCACTACGGGTCTTC. It specifies CASSLGTGALRVF.

The chain has TRBV5-1 and TRBJ2-7; D not resolved. Trimming pared 0 bases from V and 3 bases from J, leaving 10 bases between. The CDR3 loop spans 14 amino acids. Per the germline V gene, CDR1 is SGHRS and CDR2 is YFSETQ. CDR3 protein: CASSLAKTIYEQYF. The CDR3 bases are TGCGCCAGCAGCTTGGCAAAGACAATCTACGAGCAGTACTTC.

The V call is TRBV7-9, the J call TRBJ1-6; D is unclear. Germline CDR1 reads SEHNR; CDR2 reads FQNEAQ (reference sequence). Trimming left V 5 bases short and J 7 bases short, with 12 bases between. The CDR3 runs 14 residues. The CDR3 is CASSVGETNSPLHF. As DNA, the CDR3 is TGTGCCAGCAGCGTCGGGGAAACCAATTCACCCCTCCACTTT.

Only a few counts were recorded for this clone. The chain combines TRBV4-2 with TRBJ2-7; 11 bases fit TRBD2. V shed 0 bases and J 2 bases; nucleotides not matched to a gene: 0. This CDR3 has 15 amino acids. Germline V CDR1 and CDR2: LGHNA, YNFKEQ. The CDR3 region has the DNA TGTGCCAGCAGCCAAGATAGCGGGGGGGCCTACGAGCAGTACTTC. Residues: CASSQDSGGAYEQYF.

V gene TRBV11-3 combines with J gene TRBJ2-5; 8 nucleotides align to TRBD1. This CDR3 has 15 residues. Germline V gives CDR1 SGHNT, CDR2 YENEEA. With 5 bases clipped from V and 1 base from J, the junction kept 6 bases outside the gene matches. CDR3 loop: CASSPGQGLQETQYF. The DNA of the CDR3 is TGTGCCAGCAGCCCTGGACAGGGCCTCCAAGAGACCCAGTACTTC.

The gene calls are TRBV18 and TRBJ2-3; D may be TRBD1 or TRBD2 (5 bases each). Germline-derived CDR1 and CDR2 are KGHSH and LQKENI. The CDR3 is 13 amino acids. The ends were cut back, 6 bases at V and 2 bases at J, with 9 bases in the middle. The CDR3 is CASSPGTTDTQYF. CDR3 in DNA: TGTGCCAGCTCGCCCGGGACCACAGATACGCAGTATTTT.

V and J are TRBV20-1 and TRBJ2-7; no reliable D call. This CDR3 contains 11 residues. Per germline, CDR1 DFQATT and CDR2 SNEGSKA (reference sequence). Trimming stripped 3 bases from V and 6 bases from J, with 9 bases between. The CDR3: CSARRTGEQYF. The CDR3 DNA is TGCAGTGCTAGGAGGACCGGCGAGCAGTACTTC.

The gene calls are TRBV5-6 and TRBJ1-5, with a weak D call TRBD1 (6 bases). The CDR3 covers 18 residues. Trimming stripped 0 bases from V and 0 bases from J, with 16 bases between. The germline V gene encodes CDR1 SGHDT and CDR2 YYEEEE. As DNA, the CDR3 is TGTGCCAGCAGCTTGGCCGCTTGGACAGTGAATAGCAATCAGCCCCAGCATTTT. This sequence encodes CASSLAAWTVNSNQPQHF.

This clone was detected only a few times. The chain combines TRBV2 with TRBJ2-1; TRBD1 agrees at 10 bases. The CDR3 covers 13 residues. Germline trimming cut 9 bases from V and 5 bases from J; bases unmatched to any gene: 4. Looked up from germline, CDR1 is SNHLY and CDR2 is FYNNEI. As DNA, the CDR3 is TGTGCCAGAAGACAGGGGGCGGACAATGAGCAGTTCTTC. Amino acids: CARRQGADNEQFF.

The V call is TRBV7-9, the J call TRBJ1-1, with D possibly TRBD1 on 6 matching bases. CDR1 and CDR2 (germline): SEHNR, FQNEAQ (reference sequence). V shed 4 bases and J shed 1 base, with 13 bases lying between them. The CDR3 runs to 15 residues. The CDR3 spells CASSSLGQTNTEAFF. The CDR3 nucleotides are TGTGCCAGCAGCTCATTAGGACAGACGAACACTGAAGCTTTCTTT.

The rearrangement links TRBV27 to TRBJ2-1, with 7 bases matching TRBD1. This CDR3 spans 12 amino acids. V shed 5 bases and J 8 bases; nucleotides not matched to a gene: 3. CDR1 and CDR2 (germline): MNHEY, SMNVEV (reference sequence). CDR3 coding DNA: TGTGCCAGCAGTCCCCAGGGGGATGAGCAGTTCTTC. Translated, it gives CASSPQGDEQFF.

The chain has TRBV14 and TRBJ2-7; D may be TRBD1 or TRBD2 (5 bases each). CDR1 SGHDN and CDR2 FVKESK come from the germline V gene. The length of the CDR3 is 13 residues. The V and J ends lost 3 bases and 12 bases respectively, with 18 bases between them. The CDR3 region is CASSQNPGTPRYF. The CDR3 region has the DNA TGTGCCAGCAGCCAGAACCCCGGGACCCCTCGGTACTTC.

This chain uses TRBV5-6 with TRBJ2-7; tentatively, D is TRBD1 (5 bases). The CDR3 covers 12 residues. CDR1 and CDR2 from the germline V gene are SGHDT and YYEEEE. V shed 2 bases and J shed 4 bases, with 7 bases lying between them. Here the CDR3 DNA reads TGTGCCAGCAGCTTAGGGGCATACGAGCAGTACTTC. It is translated as CASSLGAYEQYF.